This T cell receptor (beta chain) was obtained from a study of cytomegalovirus exposure and HLA in healthy donors. The data were produced by immunoSEQ multiplex PCR, yet TCRdb's version contains in-frame clones alone and is incomplete. The data contain 200,000 to 250,000 clones, less than 90% of them singletons. The V end lost 0 bases, the J end lost 3 bases, and 15 bases lay between the germline ends. Germline CDR1 is LGHNA and CDR2 is YNFKEQ. The CDR3 covers 16 residues. Material: PBMCs. The chain links TRBV4-2 to TRBJ2-7; D gene ambiguous. This sequence was found in a woman younger than 35 in good health and CMV-seronegative. CDR3 region: CASSQDASVAGYEQYF. The DNA of the CDR3 is TGTGCCAGCAGCCAAGATGCGTCGGTAGCAGGCTACGAGCAGTACTTC.